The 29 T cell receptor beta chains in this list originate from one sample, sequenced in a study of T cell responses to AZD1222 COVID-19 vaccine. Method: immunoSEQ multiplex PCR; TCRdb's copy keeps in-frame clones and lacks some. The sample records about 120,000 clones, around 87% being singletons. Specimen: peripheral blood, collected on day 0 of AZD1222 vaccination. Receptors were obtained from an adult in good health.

The CDR3 is CASSQPGGGYGYTF. The CDR3 region has the DNA TGTGCCAGTAGTCAGCCAGGGGGAGGCTATGGCTACACCTTC. This chain uses TRBV19 with TRBJ1-2; TRBD1 matches at 7 bases. Germline trimming cut 5 bases from V and 4 bases from J; bases unmatched to any gene: 7. The CDR3 contains 14 residues. Germline CDR1 is LNHDA and CDR2 is SQIVND (reference sequence).

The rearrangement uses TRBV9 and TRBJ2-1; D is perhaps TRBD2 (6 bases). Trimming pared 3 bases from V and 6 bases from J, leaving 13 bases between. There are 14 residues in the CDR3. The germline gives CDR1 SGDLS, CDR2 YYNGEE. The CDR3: CASSEGGYGNEQFF. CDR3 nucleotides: TGTGCCAGCAGCGAGGGAGGTTATGGCAATGAGCAGTTCTTC. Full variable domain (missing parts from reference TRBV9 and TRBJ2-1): DSGVTQTPKHLITATGQRVTLRCSPRSGDLSVYWYQQSLDQGLQFLIQYYNGEERAKGNILERFSAQQFPDLHSELNLSSLELGDSALYFCASSEGGYGNEQFFGPGTRLTVL.

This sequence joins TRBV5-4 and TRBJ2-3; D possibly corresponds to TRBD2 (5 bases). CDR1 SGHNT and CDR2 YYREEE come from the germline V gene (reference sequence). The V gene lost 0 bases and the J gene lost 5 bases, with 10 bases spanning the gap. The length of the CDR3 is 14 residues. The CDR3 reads CASSLGNSGDTQYF. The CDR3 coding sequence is TGTGCCAGCAGCTTGGGCAACAGCGGAGATACGCAGTATTTT.

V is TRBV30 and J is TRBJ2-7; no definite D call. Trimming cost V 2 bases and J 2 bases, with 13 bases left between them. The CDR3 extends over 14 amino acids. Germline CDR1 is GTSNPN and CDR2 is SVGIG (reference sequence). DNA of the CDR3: TGTGCCTGGAGTAAGGTCTGGGTCCCCTACGAGCAGTACTTC. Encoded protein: CAWSKVWVPYEQYF. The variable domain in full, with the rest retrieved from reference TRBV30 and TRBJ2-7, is SQTIHQWPATLVQPVGSPLSLECTVEGTSNPNLYWYRQAAGRGLQLLFYSVGIGQISSEVPQNLSASRPQDRQFILSSKKLLLSDSGFYLCAWSKVWVPYEQYFGPGTRLTVT.

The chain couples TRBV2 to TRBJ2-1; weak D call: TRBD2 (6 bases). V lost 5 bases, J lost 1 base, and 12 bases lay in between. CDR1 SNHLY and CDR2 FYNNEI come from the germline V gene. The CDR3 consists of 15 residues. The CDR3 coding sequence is TGTGCCAGCAGTCTCGGACTATCTTCCTACAATGAGCAGTTCTTC. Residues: CASSLGLSSYNEQFF.

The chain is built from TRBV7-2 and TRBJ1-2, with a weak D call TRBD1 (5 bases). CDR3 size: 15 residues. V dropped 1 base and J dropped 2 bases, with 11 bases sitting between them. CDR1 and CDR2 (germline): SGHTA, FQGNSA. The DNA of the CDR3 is TGTGCCAGCAGCTTAGGGGGGGGAACCAACTATGGCTACACCTTC. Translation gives CASSLGGGTNYGYTF.

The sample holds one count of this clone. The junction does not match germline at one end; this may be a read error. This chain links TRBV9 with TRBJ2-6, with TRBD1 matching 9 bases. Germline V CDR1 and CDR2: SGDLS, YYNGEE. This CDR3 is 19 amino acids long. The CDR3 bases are TGTGCCAGCAGCGTAAACCGGGACAGGGAGTTCTCTGGTGCCAACGTCCTGACTTTC. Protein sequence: CASSVNRDREFSGANVLTF.

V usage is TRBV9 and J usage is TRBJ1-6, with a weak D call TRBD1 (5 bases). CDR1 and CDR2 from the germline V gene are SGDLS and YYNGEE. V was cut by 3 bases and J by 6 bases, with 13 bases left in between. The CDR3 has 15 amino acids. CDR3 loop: CASSAYSGGNSPLHF. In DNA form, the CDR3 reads TGTGCCAGCAGCGCCTATTCGGGGGGTAATTCACCCCTCCACTTT.

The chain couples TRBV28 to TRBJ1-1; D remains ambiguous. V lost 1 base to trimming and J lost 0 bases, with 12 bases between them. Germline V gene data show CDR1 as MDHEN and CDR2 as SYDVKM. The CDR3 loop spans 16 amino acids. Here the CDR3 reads CASSLSTGLMNTEAFF. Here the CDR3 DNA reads TGTGCCAGCAGTTTATCGACTGGGCTCATGAACACTGAAGCTTTCTTT.

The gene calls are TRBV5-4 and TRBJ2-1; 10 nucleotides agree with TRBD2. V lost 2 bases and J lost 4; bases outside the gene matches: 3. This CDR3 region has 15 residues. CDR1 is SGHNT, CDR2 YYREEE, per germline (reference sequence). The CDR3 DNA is TGTGCCAGCAGCTTAGCGGGGGGGCTGTACAATGAGCAGTTCTTC. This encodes CASSLAGGLYNEQFF.

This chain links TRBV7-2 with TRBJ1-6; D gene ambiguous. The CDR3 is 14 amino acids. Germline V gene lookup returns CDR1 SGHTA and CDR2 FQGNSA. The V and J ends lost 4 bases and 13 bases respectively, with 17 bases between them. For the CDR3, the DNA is TGTGCCAGCAGCTCCGACCCTTCGGGTGGGCCCCTCCACTTT. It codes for CASSSDPSGGPLHF.

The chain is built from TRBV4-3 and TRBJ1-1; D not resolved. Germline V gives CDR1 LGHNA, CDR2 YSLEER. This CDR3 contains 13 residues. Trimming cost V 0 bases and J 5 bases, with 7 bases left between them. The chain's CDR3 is CASSQDSRTEAFF. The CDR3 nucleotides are TGCGCCAGCAGCCAAGATTCACGAACTGAAGCTTTCTTT.

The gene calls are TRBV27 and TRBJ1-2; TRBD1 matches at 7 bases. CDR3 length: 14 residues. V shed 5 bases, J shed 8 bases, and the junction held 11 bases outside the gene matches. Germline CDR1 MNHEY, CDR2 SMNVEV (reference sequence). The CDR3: CASSLTGTASGYTF. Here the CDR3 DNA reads TGTGCCAGCAGTCTCACAGGGACAGCCTCGGGCTACACCTTC.

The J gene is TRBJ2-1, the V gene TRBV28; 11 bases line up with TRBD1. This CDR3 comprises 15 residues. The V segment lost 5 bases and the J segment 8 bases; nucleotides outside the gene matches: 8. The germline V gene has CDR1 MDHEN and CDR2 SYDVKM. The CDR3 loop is CASSPTRTGGDEQFF. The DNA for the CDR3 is TGTGCCAGCAGTCCGACAAGGACAGGGGGCGATGAGCAGTTCTTC.

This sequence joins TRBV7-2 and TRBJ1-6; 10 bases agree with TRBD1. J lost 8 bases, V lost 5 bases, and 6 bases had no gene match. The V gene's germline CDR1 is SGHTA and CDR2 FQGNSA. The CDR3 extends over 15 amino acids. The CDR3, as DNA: TGTGCCAGCAGCCCCGGGACAGGGGTTTATTCACCCCTCCACTTT. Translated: CASSPGTGVYSPLHF.

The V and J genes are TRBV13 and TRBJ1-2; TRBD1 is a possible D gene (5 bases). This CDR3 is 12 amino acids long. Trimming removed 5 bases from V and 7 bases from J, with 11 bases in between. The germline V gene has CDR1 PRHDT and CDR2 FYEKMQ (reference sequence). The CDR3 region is CASSGAGSGYTF. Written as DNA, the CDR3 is TGTGCCAGCAGCGGGGCAGGGAGTGGCTACACCTTC.

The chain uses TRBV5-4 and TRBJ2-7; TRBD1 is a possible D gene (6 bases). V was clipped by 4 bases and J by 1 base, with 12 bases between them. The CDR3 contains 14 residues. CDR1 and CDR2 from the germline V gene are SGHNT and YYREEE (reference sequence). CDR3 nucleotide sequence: TGTGCCAGCAGCCCAGAGACAGGTTCCTACGAGCAGTACTTC. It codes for CASSPETGSYEQYF.

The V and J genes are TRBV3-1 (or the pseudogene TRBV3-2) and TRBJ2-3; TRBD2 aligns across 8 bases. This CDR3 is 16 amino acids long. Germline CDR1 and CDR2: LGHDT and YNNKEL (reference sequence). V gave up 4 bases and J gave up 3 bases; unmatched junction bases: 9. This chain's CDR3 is CASSPTAGLVTDTQYF. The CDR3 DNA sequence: TGTGCCAGCAGCCCTACAGCGGGACTAGTGACAGATACGCAGTATTTT.

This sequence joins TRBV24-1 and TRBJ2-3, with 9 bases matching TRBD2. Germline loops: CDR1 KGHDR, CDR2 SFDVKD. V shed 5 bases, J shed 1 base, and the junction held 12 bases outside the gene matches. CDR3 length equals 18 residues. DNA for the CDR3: TGTGCCACCAGTGCCGCTGGTCTGCGGGGGGGCGGCACAGATACGCAGTATTTT. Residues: CATSAAGLRGGGTDTQYF.

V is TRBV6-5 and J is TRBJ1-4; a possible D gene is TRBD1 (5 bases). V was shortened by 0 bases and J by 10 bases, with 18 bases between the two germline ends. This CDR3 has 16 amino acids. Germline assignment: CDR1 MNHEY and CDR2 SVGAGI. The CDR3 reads CASSYSRRGGTGKLFF. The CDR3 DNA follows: TGTGCCAGCAGTTACTCAAGGAGGGGCGGGACGGGAAAACTGTTTTTT.

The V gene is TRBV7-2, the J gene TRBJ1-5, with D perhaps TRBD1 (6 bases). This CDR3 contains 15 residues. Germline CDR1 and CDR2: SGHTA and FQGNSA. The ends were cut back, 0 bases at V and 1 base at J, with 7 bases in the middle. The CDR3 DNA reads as TGTGCCAGCAGCTTAGCAGGGGGAAGCAATCAGCCCCAGCATTTT. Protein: CASSLAGGSNQPQHF.

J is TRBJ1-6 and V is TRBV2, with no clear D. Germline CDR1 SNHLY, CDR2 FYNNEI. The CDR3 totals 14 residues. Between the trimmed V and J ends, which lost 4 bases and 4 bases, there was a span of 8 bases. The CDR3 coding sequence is TGTGCCAGCAGTGGGTCACAGTATAATTCACCCCTCCACTTT. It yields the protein CASSGSQYNSPLHF.

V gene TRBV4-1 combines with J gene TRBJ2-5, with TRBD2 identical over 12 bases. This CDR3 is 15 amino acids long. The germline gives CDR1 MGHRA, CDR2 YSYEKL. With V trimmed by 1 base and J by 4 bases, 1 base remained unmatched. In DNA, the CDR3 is TGCGCCAGCAGCCAAGGACTAGCGGGAGTAGAGACCCAGTACTTC. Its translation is CASSQGLAGVETQYF.

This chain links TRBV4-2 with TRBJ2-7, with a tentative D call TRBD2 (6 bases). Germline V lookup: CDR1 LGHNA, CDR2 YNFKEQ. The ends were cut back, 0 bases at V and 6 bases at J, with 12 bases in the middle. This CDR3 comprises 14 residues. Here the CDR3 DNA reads TGTGCCAGCAGCCAAGAGGTTAGCGGTCCCGAGCAGTACTTC. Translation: CASSQEVSGPEQYF.

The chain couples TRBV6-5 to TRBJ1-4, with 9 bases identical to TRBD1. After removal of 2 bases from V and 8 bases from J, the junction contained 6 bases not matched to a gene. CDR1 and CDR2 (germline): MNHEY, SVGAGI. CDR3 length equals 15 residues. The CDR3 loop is CASSYAGTGWEKLFF. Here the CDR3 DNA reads TGTGCCAGCAGTTACGCCGGGACAGGGTGGGAAAAACTGTTTTTT.

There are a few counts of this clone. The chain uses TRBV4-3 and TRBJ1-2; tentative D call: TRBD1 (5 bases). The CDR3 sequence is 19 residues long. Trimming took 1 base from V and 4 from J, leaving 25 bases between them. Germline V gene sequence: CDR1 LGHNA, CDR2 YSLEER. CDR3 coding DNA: TGCGCCAGCAGCCAAGCCCCCCCCGGGACGGCCACGGGGTTCTATGGCTACACCTTC. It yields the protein CASSQAPPGTATGFYGYTF.

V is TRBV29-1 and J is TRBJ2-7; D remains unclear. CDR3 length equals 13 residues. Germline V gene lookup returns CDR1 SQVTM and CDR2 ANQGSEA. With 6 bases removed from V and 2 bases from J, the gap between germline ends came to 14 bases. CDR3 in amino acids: CSVPSDGAYEQYF. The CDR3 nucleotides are TGCAGCGTCCCCTCGGATGGGGCCTACGAGCAGTACTTC.

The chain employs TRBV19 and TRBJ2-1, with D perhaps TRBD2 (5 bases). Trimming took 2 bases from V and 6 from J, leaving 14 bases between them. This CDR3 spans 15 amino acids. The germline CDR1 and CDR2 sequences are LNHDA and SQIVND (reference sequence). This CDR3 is CASSITRSGVNEQFF. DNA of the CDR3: TGTGCCAGTAGTATAACACGCAGCGGAGTCAATGAGCAGTTCTTC. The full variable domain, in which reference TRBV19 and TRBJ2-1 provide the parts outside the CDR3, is DGGITQSPKYLFRKEGQNVTLSCEQNLNHDAMYWYRQDPGQGLRLIYYSQIVNDFQKGDIAEGYSVSREKKESFPLTVTSAQKNPTAFYLCASSITRSGVNEQFFGPGTRLTVL.

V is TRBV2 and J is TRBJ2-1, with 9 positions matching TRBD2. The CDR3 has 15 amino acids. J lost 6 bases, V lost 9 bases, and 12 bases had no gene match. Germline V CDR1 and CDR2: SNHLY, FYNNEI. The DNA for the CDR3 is TGTGCCAGTTCCCGCGGGGCGGGGGGGATCAATGAGCAGTTCTTC. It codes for CASSRGAGGINEQFF.